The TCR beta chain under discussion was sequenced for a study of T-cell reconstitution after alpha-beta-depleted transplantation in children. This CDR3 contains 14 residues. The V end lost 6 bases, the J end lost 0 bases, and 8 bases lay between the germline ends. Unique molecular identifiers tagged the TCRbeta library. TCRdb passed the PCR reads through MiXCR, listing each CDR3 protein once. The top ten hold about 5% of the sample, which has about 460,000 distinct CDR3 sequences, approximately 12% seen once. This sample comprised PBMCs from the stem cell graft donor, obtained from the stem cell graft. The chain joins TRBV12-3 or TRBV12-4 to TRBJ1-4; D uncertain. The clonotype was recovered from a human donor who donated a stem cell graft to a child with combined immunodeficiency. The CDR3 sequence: CASSRQPTNEKLFF. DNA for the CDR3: TGTGCCAGCAGCCGGCAACCAACTAATGAAAAACTGTTTTTT.